Below are 26 T cell receptor beta chains sequenced from a single sample in a study of T cell clones after liver transplantation. TCRdb's copy holds only in-frame clones and misses some; the assay was immunoSEQ multiplex PCR. This repertoire shows tens of thousands of clones, 60% to 80% found once; its top ten account for more than 7.5%. Source: CD4+ T cells from blood, taken at the 22-month timepoint. These receptor sequences come from a human patient who received a liver transplant. Part of the T cells may come from the graft donor.

V gene TRBV2 combines with J gene TRBJ1-6; 8 bases agree with TRBD1. Losses at the gene ends were 6 bases for V and 7 bases for J; bases not matched to a gene: 8. Germline CDR1 and CDR2: SNHLY and FYNNEI. This CDR3 is built from 15 residues. The CDR3 protein is CASRDRGFENSPLHF. CDR3 coding DNA: TGTGCCAGCAGAGACAGGGGTTTCGAAAATTCACCCCTCCACTTT.

The CDR3 nucleotides read TGTGCCTGGAGTGCGTCAGCTGAAAAACTGTTTTTT. This codes for CAWSASAEKLFF. J is TRBJ1-4 and V is TRBV30; D unclear. Trimming cost V 1 base and J 7 bases, with 7 bases left between them. The CDR3 length is 12 residues. CDR1 is GTSNPN and CDR2 is SVGIG in the germline V gene (reference sequence).

The chain recombines TRBV30 with TRBJ1-1; the match to TRBD1 covers 11 bases. The CDR3 runs to 16 residues. Per the germline V gene, CDR1 is GTSNPN and CDR2 is SVGIG (reference sequence). V lost 5 bases to trimming and J lost 0 bases; unmatched junction nucleotides: 8. CDR3 in DNA: TGTGCCTGGCAGGGGACAGGGGGAGGTATGAACACTGAAGCTTTCTTT. Protein product: CAWQGTGGGMNTEAFF.

The gene calls are TRBV6-5 and TRBJ2-7; D uncertain. This CDR3 contains 13 residues. V dropped 4 bases and J dropped 0 bases, with 7 bases sitting between them. The germline V gene has CDR1 MNHEY and CDR2 SVGAGI. The CDR3 region has the DNA TGTGCCAGCAGTTCCAGTCCCTCCTACGAGCAGTACTTC. This gives the protein CASSSSPSYEQYF.

This clone was seen once. V is TRBV13 and J is TRBJ2-7, with D perhaps matching TRBD1 or TRBD2 (5 bases each). The CDR3 has 16 residues. The germline V gene encodes CDR1 PRHDT and CDR2 FYEKMQ (reference sequence). Trimming removed 2 bases from V and 2 bases from J, with 16 bases in between. The CDR3 DNA reads TGTGCCAGCAGCTTAACAATTGGGACGGGAACCTACGAGCAGTACTTC. It is translated as CASSLTIGTGTYEQYF.

V is TRBV18 and J is TRBJ1-1; 7 bases are shared with TRBD1. The CDR3 extends over 16 amino acids. Per the germline V gene, CDR1 is KGHSH and CDR2 is LQKENI. The V gene end was trimmed by 1 base and the J gene end by 1 base; junction bases not matched to a gene: 6. The DNA of the CDR3 is TGTGCCAGCTCACCACGGACAGGAAATTCGAACACTGAAGCTTTCTTT. Encoded protein: CASSPRTGNSNTEAFF.

This clone was seen a few times. The chain carries TRBV7-2 and TRBJ2-7; 7 bases agree with TRBD2. The CDR3 has 14 residues. Germline assignment: CDR1 SGHTA and CDR2 FQGNSA. V lost 7 bases and J lost 7; bases outside the gene matches: 13. The CDR3, as DNA: TGTGCCAGCATCCTGGGGGGGAGCTTGGAGGAGCAGTACTTC. Translated, it gives CASILGGSLEEQYF.

This clone appeared a few times. For the CDR3, the DNA is TGTGCCACCAGCACCTATGGTGCTAGCGGGGTCCAAGAGACCCAGTACTTC. It codes for CATSTYGASGVQETQYF. V is TRBV15 and J is TRBJ2-5; 9 bases agree with TRBD2. In germline, CDR1 is LNHNV, CDR2 YYDKDF (reference sequence). The V and J ends lost 4 bases and 1 base, in that order; junction bases with no gene match: 10. The CDR3 totals 17 residues.

V is TRBV7-2 and J is TRBJ2-7; TRBD2 matches at 14 bases. There are 16 residues in the CDR3. The ends lost 0 bases at V and 3 bases at J; junction bases unmatched: 1. CDR1 is SGHTA and CDR2 is FQGNSA in the germline V gene. CDR3: CASSLAGTSGSYEQYF. The CDR3 region has the DNA TGTGCCAGCAGCTTAGCCGGGACTAGCGGGAGCTACGAGCAGTACTTC.

The genes are TRBV10-3 and TRBJ2-3; perhaps TRBD1 as D (5 bases). The CDR3 consists of 15 residues. Germline V lookup: CDR1 ENHRY, CDR2 SYGVKD. Trimming took 6 bases from V and 3 from J, leaving 16 bases between them. This CDR3 is CAIRTGSVLTDTQYF. The CDR3 DNA is TGTGCCATCAGAACAGGTTCGGTTTTAACAGATACGCAGTATTTT.

This clone has only a few counts. V and J are TRBV5-6 and TRBJ2-7; TRBD2 might be the D (6 bases). This CDR3 has 13 residues. Trimming left V 3 bases short and J 5 bases short, with 12 bases between. CDR1 SGHDT and CDR2 YYEEEE come from the germline V gene. In nucleotides, the CDR3 is TGTGCCAGCAGCTCCGAACGGGGGAACGAGCAGTACTTC. This gives the protein CASSSERGNEQYF. Complete variable domain (other parts from reference TRBV5-6 and TRBJ2-7): DAGVTQSPTHLIKTRGQQVTLRCSPKSGHDTVSWYQQALGQGPQFIFQYYEEEERQRGNFPDRFSGHQFPNYSSELNVNALLLGDSALYLCASSSERGNEQYFGPGTRLTVT.

The chain uses TRBV2 and TRBJ2-7, with unresolved D. This CDR3 region has 12 residues. Germline CDR1 is SNHLY and CDR2 is FYNNEI. V lost 8 bases to trimming and J lost 1 base, with 9 bases between them. The CDR3 spells CASRKESYEQYF. In DNA form, the CDR3 reads TGTGCCAGCCGGAAAGAGTCCTACGAGCAGTACTTC.

J is TRBJ2-5 and V is TRBV7-2, with 8 bases aligning to TRBD2. CDR1 and CDR2 (germline): SGHTA, FQGNSA. The V segment lost 1 base and the J segment 7 bases; nucleotides outside the gene matches: 8. This CDR3 has 15 residues. This CDR3 reads CASSLGSSGRGTQYF. The DNA for the CDR3 is TGTGCCAGCAGCTTAGGGTCTAGCGGGCGGGGGACCCAGTACTTC.

The gene calls are TRBV7-2 and TRBJ2-5; 9 bases are shared with TRBD1. CDR3 length equals 14 residues. From germline, CDR1 is SGHTA and CDR2 FQGNSA. V was clipped by 6 bases and J by 4 bases; unmatched bases: 6. The CDR3 nucleotides are TGTGCCAGCAGTTTCAACAGGGGGCGAGAGACCCAGTACTTC. This translates into CASSFNRGRETQYF.

The rearrangement uses TRBV6-5 and TRBJ1-2; TRBD1 matches 10 bases. V shed 6 bases, J shed 6 bases, and the junction held 10 bases outside the gene matches. There are 15 residues in the CDR3. The germline V gene has CDR1 MNHEY and CDR2 SVGAGI. CDR3 bases: TGTGCCAGCAGAAAGACAGGGGGCGCGAGAAATGGCTACACCTTC. Amino acids: CASRKTGGARNGYTF.

The chain has TRBV6-4 and TRBJ2-3, with TRBD1 matching over 10 bases. This CDR3 has 18 amino acids. With V trimmed by 5 bases and J by 5 bases, 16 bases remained unmatched. Germline lookup yields CDR1 MRHNA and CDR2 SNTAGT. The DNA of the CDR3 is TGTGCCAGCAGTCCGGGACAGGGGCCCGCCGCTACTAGAGATACGCAGTATTTT. This encodes CASSPGQGPAATRDTQYF.

The rearrangement links TRBV2 to TRBJ2-4; D remains ambiguous. V was pared by 3 bases and J by 10 bases, with 10 bases between. CDR1 SNHLY and CDR2 FYNNEI come from the germline V gene. The CDR3 is 12 amino acids. CDR3 coding DNA: TGTGCCAGCAGTGAGTCTGTTAGGATTCAGTACTTC. Translated: CASSESVRIQYF.

This sequence joins TRBV30 and TRBJ1-1; D is ambiguous. The V gene's germline CDR1 is GTSNPN and CDR2 SVGIG (reference sequence). V lost 2 bases and J lost 1, with 8 bases in between. The CDR3 has 13 amino acids. CDR3: CAWSRQSNTEAFF. The CDR3 region has the DNA TGTGCCTGGAGTAGGCAGTCGAACACTGAAGCTTTCTTT.

There are a few counts of this clone. J is TRBJ2-1 and V is TRBV11-2; perhaps D is TRBD1 or TRBD2 (5 bases each). The germline V gene has CDR1 SGHAT and CDR2 FQNNGV. The CDR3 extends over 14 amino acids. V dropped 6 bases and J dropped 6 bases, with 15 bases sitting between them. The CDR3 protein is CASSAPLGTNEQFF. The DNA of the CDR3 is TGTGCCAGCAGTGCCCCGCTGGGGACCAATGAGCAGTTCTTC.

This clone appeared once. The V and J genes are TRBV29-1 and TRBJ2-7; D gene ambiguous. CDR1 is SQVTM and CDR2 is ANQGSEA in the germline V gene. V was trimmed by 5 bases and J by 2 bases, leaving 19 bases between them. The CDR3 length is 15 residues. The CDR3 DNA is TGCAGCGTTACTCCAATGGGGAAGCAGCCCTACGAGCAGTACTTC. Translation: CSVTPMGKQPYEQYF.

V is TRBV2 and J is TRBJ1-5; 11 positions agree with TRBD1. Unmatched junction bases numbered 7, after V lost 6 bases and J lost 0 bases. Germline V gene sequence: CDR1 SNHLY, CDR2 FYNNEI. The CDR3 covers 17 residues. Here the CDR3 DNA reads TGTGCCAGCAGGCCAGGGACAGGGGGAAATAGCAATCAGCCCCAGCATTTT. This gives the protein CASRPGTGGNSNQPQHF.

The V call is TRBV12-5, the J call TRBJ1-4; D gene ambiguous. Between the trimmed V and J ends, which lost 7 bases and 0 bases, there was a span of 18 bases. CDR3 length: 17 residues. CDR1 and CDR2 (germline): LGHNT, FRNRAP. The CDR3: CASVWTPGPATNEKLFF. Here the CDR3 DNA reads TGTGCTAGTGTTTGGACCCCCGGGCCGGCAACTAATGAAAAACTGTTTTTT.

The CDR3 nucleotides are TGTGCCAGAAGAGCGAGGAGGAACACTGAAGCTTTCTTT. Its translation is CARRARRNTEAFF. The V and J genes are TRBV27 and TRBJ1-1, with no clear D. CDR3 length: 13 residues. Between the trimmed V and J ends, which lost 9 bases and 1 base, there was a span of 12 bases. CDR1 and CDR2 from the germline V gene are MNHEY and SMNVEV (reference sequence).

The chain has TRBV19 and TRBJ2-4; weak D call: TRBD1 (5 bases). This CDR3 is 16 amino acids long. V dropped 4 bases and J dropped 1 base, with 14 bases sitting between them. Per the germline V gene, CDR1 is LNHDA and CDR2 is SQIVND (reference sequence). The CDR3 sequence is CASSSQGNGAKNIQYF. The CDR3 region has the DNA TGTGCCAGTAGTAGCCAGGGAAACGGGGCCAAAAACATTCAGTACTTC.

The chain uses TRBV9 and TRBJ2-2, with D hard to call. Trimming took off 2 bases at V and 0 bases at J, with 11 bases between the two ends. Per germline, CDR1 SGDLS and CDR2 YYNGEE. The CDR3 contains 16 residues. The CDR3 sequence is CASSVSITSNTGELFF. The CDR3 region has the DNA TGTGCCAGCAGCGTTAGTATCACTTCGAACACCGGGGAGCTGTTTTTT.

This rearrangement joins TRBV25-1 to TRBJ2-7; no clear D. Germline V CDR1 and CDR2: MGHDK, SYGVNS. There are 14 residues in the CDR3. V shed 7 bases and J shed 0 bases, with 13 bases lying between them. DNA of the CDR3: TGTGCCAGCAAAGCCGCCAGGACCTCCTACGAGCAGTACTTC. Translation: CASKAARTSYEQYF.